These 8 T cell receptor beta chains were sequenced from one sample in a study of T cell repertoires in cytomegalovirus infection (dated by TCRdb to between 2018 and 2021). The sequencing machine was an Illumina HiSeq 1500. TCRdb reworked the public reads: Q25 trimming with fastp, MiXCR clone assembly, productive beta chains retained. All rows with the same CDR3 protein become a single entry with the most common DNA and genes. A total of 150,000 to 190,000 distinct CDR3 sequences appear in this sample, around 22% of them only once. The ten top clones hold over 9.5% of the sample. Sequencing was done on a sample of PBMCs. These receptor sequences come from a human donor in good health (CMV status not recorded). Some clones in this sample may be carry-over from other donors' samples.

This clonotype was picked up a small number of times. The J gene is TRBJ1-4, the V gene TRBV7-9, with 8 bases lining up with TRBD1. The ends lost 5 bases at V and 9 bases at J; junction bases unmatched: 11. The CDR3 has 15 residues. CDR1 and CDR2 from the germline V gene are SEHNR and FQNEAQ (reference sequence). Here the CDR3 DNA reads TGTGCCAGCAGCGTAGGCGGGACAGGAGCTCAAAAACTGTTTTTT. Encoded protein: CASSVGGTGAQKLFF.

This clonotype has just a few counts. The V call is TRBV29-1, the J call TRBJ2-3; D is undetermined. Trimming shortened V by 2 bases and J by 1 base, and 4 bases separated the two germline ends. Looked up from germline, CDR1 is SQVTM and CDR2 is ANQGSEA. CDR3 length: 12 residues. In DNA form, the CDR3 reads TGCAGCGTTGAATTGGGCACAGATACGCAGTATTTT. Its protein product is CSVELGTDTQYF.

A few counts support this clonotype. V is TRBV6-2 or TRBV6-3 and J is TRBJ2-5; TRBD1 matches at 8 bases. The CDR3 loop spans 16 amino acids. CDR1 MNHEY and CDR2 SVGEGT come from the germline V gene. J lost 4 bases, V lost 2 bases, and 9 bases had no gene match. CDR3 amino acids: CASSYPDRVSGETQYF. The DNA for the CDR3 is TGTGCCAGCAGTTACCCGGACAGGGTGAGCGGAGAGACCCAGTACTTC.

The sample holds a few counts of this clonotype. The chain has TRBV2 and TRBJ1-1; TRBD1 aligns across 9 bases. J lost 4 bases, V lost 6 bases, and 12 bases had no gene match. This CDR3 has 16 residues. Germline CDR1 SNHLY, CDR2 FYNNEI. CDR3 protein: CASRAPTGGGPTEAFF. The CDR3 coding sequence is TGTGCCAGCAGGGCCCCAACAGGGGGCGGTCCCACTGAAGCTTTCTTT.

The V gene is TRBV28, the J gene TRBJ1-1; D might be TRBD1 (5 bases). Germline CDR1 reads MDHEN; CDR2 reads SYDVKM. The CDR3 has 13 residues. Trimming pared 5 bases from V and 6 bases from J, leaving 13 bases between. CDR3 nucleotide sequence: TGTGCCAGCAGTCAGGAGGGGATCGCTGAAGCTTTCTTT. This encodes CASSQEGIAEAFF.

CDR3 DNA sequence: TGTGCCAGCGGATCCCATTACGGGGGGGGTGCAGATACGCAGTATTTT. This sequence encodes CASGSHYGGGADTQYF. The genes are TRBV28 and TRBJ2-3; 8 bases align to TRBD2. Trimming removed 8 bases from V and 4 bases from J; junction bases left unmatched: 14. There are 16 residues in the CDR3. Germline V gene sequence: CDR1 MDHEN, CDR2 SYDVKM.

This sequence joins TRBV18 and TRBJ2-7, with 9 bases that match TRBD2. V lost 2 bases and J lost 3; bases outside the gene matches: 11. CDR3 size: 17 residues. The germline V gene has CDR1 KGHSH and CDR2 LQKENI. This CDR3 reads CASSPASALAGNYEQYF. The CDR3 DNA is TGTGCCAGCTCACCAGCTTCTGCCCTAGCGGGAAACTACGAGCAGTACTTC.

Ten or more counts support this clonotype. Here the CDR3 DNA reads TGTGCCAGCACCCCGACTAGTCGGTACGAGCAGTACTTC. Protein product: CASTPTSRYEQYF. This chain connects TRBV12-3 or TRBV12-4 to TRBJ2-7; D may be TRBD2 (6 bases). The CDR3 loop spans 13 amino acids. V was shortened by 7 bases and J by 4 bases, with 14 bases between the two germline ends.